This T cell receptor (beta chain) was sequenced during a study of blood T cells in healthy people across ages. Around 9.4 milliliters was the volume of peripheral blood drawn from each donor. This clonotype was found many times. Its antigen remains unknown. Through a sample-barcoded 5' primer and a J-beta primer mix, a second PCR was run for roughly 7 to 12 cycles. TCRdb re-called the 5' RACE reads through MiXCR, storing one row per CDR3 protein. This sample carries 1.5 million to 2 million distinct CDR3 sequences, around 40% of them seen once, and the ten largest clones take more than 20%. Findings and caveats of the study: Nothing was known about donor CMV status, and this possibly confounded expanded clonotype changes.

CDR1 MNHEY and CDR2 SVGAGI come from the germline V gene. V was pared by 4 bases and J by 4 bases, with 11 bases of the junction left unmatched. The CDR3 contains 16 residues. The J gene is TRBJ1-2, the V gene TRBV6-5, with 8 bases aligning to TRBD1. This sequence was found in a human donor in good health. The sequenced sample was blood. The DNA of the CDR3 is TGTGCCAGCAGTTTCAGCCCCGGGACAGGCCCCTATGGCTACACCTTC. Translating it yields CASSFSPGTGPYGYTF.